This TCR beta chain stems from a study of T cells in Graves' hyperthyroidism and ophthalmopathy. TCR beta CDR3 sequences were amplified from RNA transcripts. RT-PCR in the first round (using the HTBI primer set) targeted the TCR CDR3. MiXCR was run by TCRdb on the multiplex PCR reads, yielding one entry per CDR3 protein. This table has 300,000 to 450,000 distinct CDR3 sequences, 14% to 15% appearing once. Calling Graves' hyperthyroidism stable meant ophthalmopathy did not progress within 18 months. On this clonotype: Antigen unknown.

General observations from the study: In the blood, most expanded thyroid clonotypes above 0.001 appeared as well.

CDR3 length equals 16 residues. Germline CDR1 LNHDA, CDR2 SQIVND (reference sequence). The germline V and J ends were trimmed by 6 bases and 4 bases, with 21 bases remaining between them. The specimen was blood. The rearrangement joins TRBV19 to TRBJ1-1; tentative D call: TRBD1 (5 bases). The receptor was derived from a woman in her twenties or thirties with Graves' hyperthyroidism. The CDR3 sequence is CASRRGDGDWGTEAFF. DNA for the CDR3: TGTGCCAGTAGACGGGGGGACGGAGATTGGGGCACTGAAGCTTTCTTT.